Listed below are T cell receptor beta chains from one sample, sequenced in a study of blood T cell repertoires in COVID-19. Sequenced by immunoSEQ multiplex PCR; TCRdb stores in-frame clones only, minus some. Found here are nearly 300,000 clones, over 85% of them singletons; the top ten hold 2.9%. The sequenced sample was PBMCs or T cells enriched from blood (not recorded which). These receptors all come from a woman between 45 and 60 years old who had been exposed to COVID-19. Each CDR3 is given without its conserved first and last residue.

AWSVGGYGYT	TRBJ1-2	10	TRBV30
ASSEGSARVTEAF	TRBJ1-1	13	TRBV2
ASSKVVRTDEPGTGELF	TRBJ2-2	17	TRBV21-1
ASAGGVRGEQF	TRBJ2-1	11	TRBV7-2
ASSQGGSNEQY	TRBJ2-7	11	TRBV5-6
ASIPTWTATRFNSPLH	TRBJ1-6	16	TRBV23-1
ASRGPGTDTQY	TRBJ2-3	11	TRBV6-4
ASSISSVYGYT	TRBJ1-2	11	TRBV19
ASSAIAGQGIYEQY	TRBJ2-7	14	TRBV13
ASSERRGGTLVFPHNEQF	TRBJ2-1	18	TRBV6-1
ASSVRGRGYNEQF	TRBJ2-1	13	TRBV5-4
ASSVDRGNTEAF	TRBJ1-1	12	TRBV5-1
ASSYSGGFEQY	TRBJ2-7	11	TRBV27
SASTYYGYT	TRBJ1-2	9	TRBV20-1
ASSMVGQGSYEQY	TRBJ2-7	13	TRBV19
ASSRRLAGGTNTGELF	TRBJ2-2	16	TRBV19
SARTRTEAF	TRBJ1-1	9	TRBV20-1
ASSLGANTEAF	TRBJ1-1	11	TRBV2
ASRVGRNEQF	TRBJ2-1	10	TRBV19
ASSTQGQDTGELF	TRBJ2-2	13	TRBV9
ASSQVGSSYEQY	TRBJ2-7	12	TRBV4-1
ASSSGGPVNEQF	TRBJ2-1	12	TRBV5-1
AWRGRGYYEQY	TRBJ2-7	11	TRBV30
ASSGAGDEKLF	TRBJ1-4	11	TRBV7-9
ASSLSSLAGGFPPYEQY	TRBJ2-7	17	TRBV27
ASSLGITSGGADTQY	TRBJ2-3	15	TRBV7-9
AISTSGGASYEQF	TRBJ2-1	13	TRBV10-3
ASSLDSDEQY	TRBJ2-7	10	TRBV11-2
ASGSADTQY	TRBJ2-3	9	TRBV6-4
ASSQEWTSGVSGYEQY	TRBJ2-7	16	TRBV4-2
ASSTGGAWSKAEAF	TRBJ1-1	14	TRBV2
ASSPRQGASTEAF	TRBJ1-1	13	TRBV7-9
ASSHRDRGPYHEQF	TRBJ2-1	14	TRBV13
ASSTQGGTDTQY	TRBJ2-3	12	TRBV19
ASSPYPRDNQPQH	TRBJ1-5	13	TRBV27
ASRLLTGTGELF	TRBJ2-2	12	TRBV27
ASTKDVLSQPQH	TRBJ1-5	12	TRBV28
AWTQGQGYNSPLH	TRBJ1-6	13	TRBV30
SATDRNNSPLH	TRBJ1-6	11	TRBV20-1
ASRPVWTGSNSPLH	TRBJ1-6	14	TRBV27
ASTISTGSGYT	TRBJ1-2	11	TRBV12-3/TRBV12-4
ASSRGVETQY	TRBJ2-5	10	TRBV3-1/TRBV3-2
AWSVAPGNQPQH	TRBJ1-5	12	TRBV30
ASINGLSQETQY	TRBJ2-5	12	TRBV2
ASRPITSGGPTSYNEQF	TRBJ2-1	17	TRBV7-9
ASSLSGQSNQPQH	TRBJ1-5	13	TRBV28
ASSQDRGPGNTIY	TRBJ1-3	13	TRBV14
ASRYRDNDQPQH	TRBJ1-5	12	TRBV28
ASSSGTSVLADTQY	TRBJ2-3	14	TRBV11-3
ASSQGSGINQPQH	TRBJ1-5	13	TRBV3-1/TRBV3-2